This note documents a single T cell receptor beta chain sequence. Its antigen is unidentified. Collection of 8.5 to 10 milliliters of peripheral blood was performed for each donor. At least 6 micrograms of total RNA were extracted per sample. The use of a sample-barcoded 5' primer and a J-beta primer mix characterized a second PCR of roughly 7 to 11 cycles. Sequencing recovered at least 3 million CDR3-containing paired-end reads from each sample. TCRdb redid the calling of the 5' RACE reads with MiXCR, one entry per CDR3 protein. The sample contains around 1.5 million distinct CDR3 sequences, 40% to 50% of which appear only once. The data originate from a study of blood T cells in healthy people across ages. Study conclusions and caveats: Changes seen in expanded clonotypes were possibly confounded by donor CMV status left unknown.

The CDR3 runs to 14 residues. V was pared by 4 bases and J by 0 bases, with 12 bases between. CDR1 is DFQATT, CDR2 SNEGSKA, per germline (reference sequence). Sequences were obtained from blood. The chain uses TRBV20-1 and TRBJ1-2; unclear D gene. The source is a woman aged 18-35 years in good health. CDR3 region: CSANRKRANYGYTF. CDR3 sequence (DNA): TGCAGTGCTAACCGCAAACGTGCTAACTATGGCTACACCTTC.